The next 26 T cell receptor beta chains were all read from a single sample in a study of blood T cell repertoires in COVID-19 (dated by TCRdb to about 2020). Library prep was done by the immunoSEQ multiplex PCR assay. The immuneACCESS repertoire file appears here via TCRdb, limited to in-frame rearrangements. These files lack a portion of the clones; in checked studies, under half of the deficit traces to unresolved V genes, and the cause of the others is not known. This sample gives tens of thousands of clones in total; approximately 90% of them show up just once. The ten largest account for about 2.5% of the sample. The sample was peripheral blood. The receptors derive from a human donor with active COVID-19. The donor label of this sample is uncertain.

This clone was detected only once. CDR3: CASSSQGQPQHF. In nucleotides, the CDR3 is TGTGCCAGCAGTTCACAGGGTCAGCCCCAGCATTTT. This sequence joins TRBV28 and TRBJ1-5; D is possibly TRBD1 (6 bases). This CDR3 is 12 amino acids long. In germline, CDR1 is MDHEN, CDR2 SYDVKM. V was clipped by 4 bases and J by 6 bases, with 7 bases between them. Full variable domain (missing parts from reference TRBV28 and TRBJ1-5): DVKVTQSSRYLVKRTGEKVFLECVQDMDHENMFWYRQDPGLGLRLIYFSYDVKMKEKGDIPEGYSVSREKKERFSLILESASTNQTSMYLCASSSQGQPQHFGDGTRLSIL.

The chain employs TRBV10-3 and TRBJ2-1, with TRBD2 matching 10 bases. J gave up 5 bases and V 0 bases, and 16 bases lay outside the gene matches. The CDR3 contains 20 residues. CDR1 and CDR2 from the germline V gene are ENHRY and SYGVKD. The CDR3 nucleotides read TGTGCCATCAGTGAGTCGTCGGTTGGGGCAGCGGGGGGGACTAACAATGAGCAGTTCTTC. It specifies CAISESSVGAAGGTNNEQFF.

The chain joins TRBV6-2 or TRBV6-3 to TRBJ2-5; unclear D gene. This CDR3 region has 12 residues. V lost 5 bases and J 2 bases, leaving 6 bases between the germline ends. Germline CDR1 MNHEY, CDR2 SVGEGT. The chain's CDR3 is CASSNIQETQYF. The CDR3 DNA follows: TGTGCCAGCAGTAATATACAAGAGACCCAGTACTTC.

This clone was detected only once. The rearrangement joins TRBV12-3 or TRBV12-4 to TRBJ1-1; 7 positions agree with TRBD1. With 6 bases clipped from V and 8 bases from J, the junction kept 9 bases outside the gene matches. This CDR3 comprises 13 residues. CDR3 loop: CASRTTGVIEAFF. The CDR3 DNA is TGTGCCAGCAGAACCACAGGGGTCATCGAAGCTTTCTTT.

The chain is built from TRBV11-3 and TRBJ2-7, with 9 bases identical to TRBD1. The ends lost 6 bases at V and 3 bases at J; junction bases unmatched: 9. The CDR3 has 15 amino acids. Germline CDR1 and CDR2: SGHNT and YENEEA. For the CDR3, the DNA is TGTGCCAGCAGTTATACGGGACAGGGCTACTACGAGCAGTACTTC. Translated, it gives CASSYTGQGYYEQYF.

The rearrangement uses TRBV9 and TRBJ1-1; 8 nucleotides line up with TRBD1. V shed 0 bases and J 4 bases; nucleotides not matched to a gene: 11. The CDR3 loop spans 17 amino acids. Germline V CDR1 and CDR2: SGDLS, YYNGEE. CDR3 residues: CASSVDPGQGVGTEAFF. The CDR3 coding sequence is TGTGCCAGCAGCGTAGACCCTGGACAGGGCGTGGGCACTGAAGCTTTCTTT. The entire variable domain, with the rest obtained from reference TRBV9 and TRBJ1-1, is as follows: DSGVTQTPKHLITATGQRVTLRCSPRSGDLSVYWYQQSLDQGLQFLIQYYNGEERAKGNILERFSAQQFPDLHSELNLSSLELGDSALYFCASSVDPGQGVGTEAFFGQGTRLTVV.

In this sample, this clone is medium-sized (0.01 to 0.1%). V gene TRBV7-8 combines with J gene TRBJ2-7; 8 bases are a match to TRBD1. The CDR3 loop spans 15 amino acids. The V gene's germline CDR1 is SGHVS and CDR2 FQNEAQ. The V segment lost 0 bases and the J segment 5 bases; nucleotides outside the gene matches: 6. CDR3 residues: CASSLALGQGNEQYF. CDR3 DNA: TGTGCCAGCAGCTTAGCGCTAGGACAGGGCAACGAGCAGTACTTC.

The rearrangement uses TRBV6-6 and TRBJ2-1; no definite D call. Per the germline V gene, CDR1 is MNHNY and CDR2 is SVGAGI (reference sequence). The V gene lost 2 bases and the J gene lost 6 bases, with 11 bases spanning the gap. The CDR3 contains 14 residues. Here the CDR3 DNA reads TGTGCCAGCAGTTACGTCGGGTGGCCCAATGAGCAGTTCTTC. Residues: CASSYVGWPNEQFF.

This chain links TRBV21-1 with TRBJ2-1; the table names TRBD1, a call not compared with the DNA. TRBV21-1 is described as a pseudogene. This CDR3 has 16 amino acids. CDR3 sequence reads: CASRSTGDPFGNEQFF. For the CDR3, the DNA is TGTGCCAGCAGGAGCACAGGTGACCCTTTCGGCAATGAGCAGTTCTTC.

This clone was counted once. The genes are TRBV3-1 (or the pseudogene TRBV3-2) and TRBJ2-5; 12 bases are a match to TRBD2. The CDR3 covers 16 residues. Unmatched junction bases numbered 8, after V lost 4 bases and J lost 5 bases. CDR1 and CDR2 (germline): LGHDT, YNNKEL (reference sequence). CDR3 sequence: CASSRAASGGGETQYF. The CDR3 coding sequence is TGTGCCAGCAGCCGAGCAGCTAGCGGGGGGGGCGAGACCCAGTACTTC.

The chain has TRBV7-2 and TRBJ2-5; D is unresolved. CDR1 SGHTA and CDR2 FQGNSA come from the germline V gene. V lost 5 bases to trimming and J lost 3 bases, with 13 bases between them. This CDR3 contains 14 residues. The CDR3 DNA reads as TGTGCCAGCAGCCCCCCCGGGTGGAAAGAGACCCAGTACTTC. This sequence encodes CASSPPGWKETQYF. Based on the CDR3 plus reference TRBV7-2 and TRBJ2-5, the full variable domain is GAGVSQSPSNKVTEKGKDVELRCDPISGHTALYWYRQSLGQGLEFLIYFQGNSAPDKSGLPSDRFSAERTGGSVSTLTIQRTQQEDSAVYLCASSPPGWKETQYFGPGTRLLVL.

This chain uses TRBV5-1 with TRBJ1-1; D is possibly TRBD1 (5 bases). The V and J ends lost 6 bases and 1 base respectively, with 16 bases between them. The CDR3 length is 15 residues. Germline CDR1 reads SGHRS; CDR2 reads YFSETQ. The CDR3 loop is CASTLQDISNTEAFF. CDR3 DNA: TGCGCCAGCACACTTCAGGACATCTCGAACACTGAAGCTTTCTTT.

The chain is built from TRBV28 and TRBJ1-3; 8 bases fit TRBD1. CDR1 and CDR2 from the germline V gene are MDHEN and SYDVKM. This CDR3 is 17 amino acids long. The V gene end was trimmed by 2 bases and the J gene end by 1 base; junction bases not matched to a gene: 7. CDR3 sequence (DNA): TGTGCCAGCAGTTTACCCGACAGGGGAGGTTCTGGAAACACCATATATTTT. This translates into CASSLPDRGGSGNTIYF.

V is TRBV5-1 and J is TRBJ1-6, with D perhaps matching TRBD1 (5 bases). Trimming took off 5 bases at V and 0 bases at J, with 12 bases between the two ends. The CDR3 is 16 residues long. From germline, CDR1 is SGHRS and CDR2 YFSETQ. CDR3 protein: CASSSQGSSYNSPLHF. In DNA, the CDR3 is TGCGCCAGCAGTAGCCAGGGAAGCTCCTATAATTCACCCCTCCACTTT.

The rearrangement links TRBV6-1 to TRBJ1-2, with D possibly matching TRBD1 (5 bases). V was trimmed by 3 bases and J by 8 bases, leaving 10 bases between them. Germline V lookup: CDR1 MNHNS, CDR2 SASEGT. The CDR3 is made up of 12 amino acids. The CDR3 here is CASSDRVGGYTF. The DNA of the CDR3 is TGTGCCAGCAGTGACAGGGTAGGGGGCTACACCTTC.

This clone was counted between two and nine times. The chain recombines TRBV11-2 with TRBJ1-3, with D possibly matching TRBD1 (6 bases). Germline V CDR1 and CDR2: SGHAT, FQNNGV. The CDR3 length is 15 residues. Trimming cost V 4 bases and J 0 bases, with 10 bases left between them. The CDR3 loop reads CASSSTGNSGNTIYF. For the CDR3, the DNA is TGTGCCAGCAGCTCCACAGGGAACTCTGGAAACACCATATATTTT.

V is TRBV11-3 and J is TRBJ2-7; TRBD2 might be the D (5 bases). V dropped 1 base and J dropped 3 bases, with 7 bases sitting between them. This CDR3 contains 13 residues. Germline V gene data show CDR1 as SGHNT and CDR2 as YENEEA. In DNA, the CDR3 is TGTGCCAGCAGCTTAGCCCGGGACTACGAGCAGTACTTC. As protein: CASSLARDYEQYF.

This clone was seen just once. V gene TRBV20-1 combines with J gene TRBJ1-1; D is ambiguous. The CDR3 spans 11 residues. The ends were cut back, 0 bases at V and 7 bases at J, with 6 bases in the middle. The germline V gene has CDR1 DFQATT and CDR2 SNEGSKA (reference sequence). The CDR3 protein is CSARDEGEAFF. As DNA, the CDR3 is TGCAGTGCTAGAGATGAGGGTGAAGCTTTCTTT.

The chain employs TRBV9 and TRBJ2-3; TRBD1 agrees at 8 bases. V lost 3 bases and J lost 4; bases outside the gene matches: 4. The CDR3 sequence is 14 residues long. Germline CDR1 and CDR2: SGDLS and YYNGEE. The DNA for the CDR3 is TGTGCCAGCAGCGCCGGACAGGGACCAGATACGCAGTATTTT. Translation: CASSAGQGPDTQYF.

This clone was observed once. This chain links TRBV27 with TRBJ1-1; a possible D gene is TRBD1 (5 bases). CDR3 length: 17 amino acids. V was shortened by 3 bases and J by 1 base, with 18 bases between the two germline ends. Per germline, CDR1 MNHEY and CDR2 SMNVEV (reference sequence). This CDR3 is CASSFKQVDRPNTEAFF. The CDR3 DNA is TGTGCCAGCAGTTTTAAACAGGTAGACCGACCGAACACTGAAGCTTTCTTT.

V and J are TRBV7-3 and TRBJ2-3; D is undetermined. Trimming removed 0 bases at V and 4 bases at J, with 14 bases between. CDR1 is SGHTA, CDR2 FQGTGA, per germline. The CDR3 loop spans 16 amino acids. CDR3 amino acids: CASSLTPTLVPDTQYF. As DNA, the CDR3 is TGTGCCAGCAGCTTAACCCCGACGCTAGTCCCAGATACGCAGTATTTT.

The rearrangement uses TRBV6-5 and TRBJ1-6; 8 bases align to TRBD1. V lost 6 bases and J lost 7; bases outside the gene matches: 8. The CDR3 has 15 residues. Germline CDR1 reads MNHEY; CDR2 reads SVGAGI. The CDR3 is CASSPTDRGNSPLHF. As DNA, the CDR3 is TGTGCCAGCAGCCCCACCGACAGGGGAAATTCACCCCTCCACTTT.

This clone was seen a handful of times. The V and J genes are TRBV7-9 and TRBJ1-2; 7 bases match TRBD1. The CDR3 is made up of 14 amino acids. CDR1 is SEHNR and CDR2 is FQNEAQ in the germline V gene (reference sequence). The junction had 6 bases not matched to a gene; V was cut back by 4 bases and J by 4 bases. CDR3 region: CASSSTGLSYGYTF. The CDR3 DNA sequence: TGTGCCAGCAGCTCGACAGGGCTCAGCTATGGCTACACCTTC.

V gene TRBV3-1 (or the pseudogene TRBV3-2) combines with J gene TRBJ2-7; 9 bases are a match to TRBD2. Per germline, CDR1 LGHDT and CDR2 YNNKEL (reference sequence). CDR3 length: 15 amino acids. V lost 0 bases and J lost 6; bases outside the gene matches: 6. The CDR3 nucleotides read TGTGCCAGCAGCCAAGATACGCTAGCGGGGCTCGAGCAGTACTTC. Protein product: CASSQDTLAGLEQYF.

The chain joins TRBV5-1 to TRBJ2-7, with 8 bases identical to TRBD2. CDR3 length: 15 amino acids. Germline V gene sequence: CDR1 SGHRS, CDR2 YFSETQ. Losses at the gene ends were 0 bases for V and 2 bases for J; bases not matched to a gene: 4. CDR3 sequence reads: CASSLGGGGTYEQYF. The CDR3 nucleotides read TGCGCCAGCAGCTTGGGAGGCGGGGGGACCTACGAGCAGTACTTC.

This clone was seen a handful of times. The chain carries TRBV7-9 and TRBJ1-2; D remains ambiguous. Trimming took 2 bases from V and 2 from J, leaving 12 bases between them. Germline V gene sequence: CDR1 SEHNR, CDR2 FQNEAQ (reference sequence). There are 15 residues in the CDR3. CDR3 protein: CASSLLLGGNYGYTF. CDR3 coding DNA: TGTGCCAGCAGCTTATTACTTGGAGGAAACTATGGCTACACCTTC.